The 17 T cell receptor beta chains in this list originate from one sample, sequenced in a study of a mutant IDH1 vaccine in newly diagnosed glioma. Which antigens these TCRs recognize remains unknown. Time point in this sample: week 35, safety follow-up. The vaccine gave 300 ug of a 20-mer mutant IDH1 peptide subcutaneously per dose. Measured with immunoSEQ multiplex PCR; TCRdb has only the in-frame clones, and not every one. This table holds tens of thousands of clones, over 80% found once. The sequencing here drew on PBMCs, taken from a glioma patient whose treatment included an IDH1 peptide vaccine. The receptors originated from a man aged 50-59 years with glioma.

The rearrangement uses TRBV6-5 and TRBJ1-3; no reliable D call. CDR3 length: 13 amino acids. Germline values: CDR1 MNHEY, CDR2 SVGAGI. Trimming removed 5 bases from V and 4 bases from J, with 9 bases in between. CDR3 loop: CASSPDGGNTIYF. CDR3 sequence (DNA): TGTGCCAGCAGTCCGGACGGGGGAAACACCATATATTTT.

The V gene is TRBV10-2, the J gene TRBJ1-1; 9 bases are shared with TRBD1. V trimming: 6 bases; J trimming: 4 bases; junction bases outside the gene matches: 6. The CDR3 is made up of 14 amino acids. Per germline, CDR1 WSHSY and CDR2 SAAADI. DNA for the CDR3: TGCGCCAGCAGCCAACAGGGGGCGGTCACTGAAGCTTTCTTT. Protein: CASSQQGAVTEAFF.

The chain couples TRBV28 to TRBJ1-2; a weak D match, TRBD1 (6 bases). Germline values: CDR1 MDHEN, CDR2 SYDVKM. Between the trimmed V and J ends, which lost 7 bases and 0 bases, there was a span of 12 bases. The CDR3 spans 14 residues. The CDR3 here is CASIQGVPNYGYTF. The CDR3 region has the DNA TGTGCCAGCATACAGGGCGTCCCTAACTATGGCTACACCTTC.

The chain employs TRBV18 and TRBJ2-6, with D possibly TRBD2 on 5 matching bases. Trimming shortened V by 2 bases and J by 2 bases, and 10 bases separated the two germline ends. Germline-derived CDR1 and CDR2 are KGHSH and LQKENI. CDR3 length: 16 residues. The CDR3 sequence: CASSPSEGPGANVLTF. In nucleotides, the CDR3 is TGTGCCAGCTCACCAAGTGAGGGTCCTGGGGCCAACGTCCTGACTTTC.

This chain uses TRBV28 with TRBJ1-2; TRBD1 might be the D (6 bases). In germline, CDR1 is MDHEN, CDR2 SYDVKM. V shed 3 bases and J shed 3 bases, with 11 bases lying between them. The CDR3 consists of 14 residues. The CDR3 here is CASSFRGSHYGYTF. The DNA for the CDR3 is TGTGCCAGCAGTTTCAGGGGTTCGCACTATGGCTACACCTTC.

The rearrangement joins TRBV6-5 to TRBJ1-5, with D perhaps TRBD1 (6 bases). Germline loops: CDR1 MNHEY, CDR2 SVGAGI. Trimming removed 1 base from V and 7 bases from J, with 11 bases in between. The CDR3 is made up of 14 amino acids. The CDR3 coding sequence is TGTGCCAGCAGTTACTACAGGGTAGGACAGCCCCAGCATTTT. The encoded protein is CASSYYRVGQPQHF.

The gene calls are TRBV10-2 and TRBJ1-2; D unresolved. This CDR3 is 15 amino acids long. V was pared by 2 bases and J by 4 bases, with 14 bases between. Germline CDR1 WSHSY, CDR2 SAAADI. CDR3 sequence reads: CASSETGGPSYGYTF. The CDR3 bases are TGCGCCAGCAGTGAGACCGGAGGGCCTTCCTATGGCTACACCTTC.

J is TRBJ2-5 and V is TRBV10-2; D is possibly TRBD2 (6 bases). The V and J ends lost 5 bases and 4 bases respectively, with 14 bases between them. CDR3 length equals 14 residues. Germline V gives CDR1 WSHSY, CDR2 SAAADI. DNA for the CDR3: TGCGCCAGCAGTCTCGGGGGTTACATAGAGACCCAGTACTTC. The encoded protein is CASSLGGYIETQYF.

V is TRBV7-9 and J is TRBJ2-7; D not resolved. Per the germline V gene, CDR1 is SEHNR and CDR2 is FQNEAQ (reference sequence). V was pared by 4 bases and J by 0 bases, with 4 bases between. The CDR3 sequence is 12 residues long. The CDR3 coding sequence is TGTGCCAGCAGCTCCGCCTCCTACGAGCAGTACTTC. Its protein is CASSSASYEQYF.

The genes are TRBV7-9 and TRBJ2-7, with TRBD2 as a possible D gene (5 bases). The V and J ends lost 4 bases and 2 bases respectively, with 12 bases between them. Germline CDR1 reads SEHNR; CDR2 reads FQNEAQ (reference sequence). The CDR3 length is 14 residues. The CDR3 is CASSYSGRPYEQYF. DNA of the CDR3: TGTGCCAGCAGCTACAGCGGCCGGCCCTACGAGCAGTACTTC.

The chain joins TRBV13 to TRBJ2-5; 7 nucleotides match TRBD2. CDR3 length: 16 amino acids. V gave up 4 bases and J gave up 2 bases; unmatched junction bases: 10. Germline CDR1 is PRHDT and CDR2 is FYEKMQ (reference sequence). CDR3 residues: CASSSGLVENQETQYF. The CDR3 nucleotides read TGTGCCAGCAGCTCCGGACTAGTAGAGAATCAAGAGACCCAGTACTTC.

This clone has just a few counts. The CDR3 reads CASSFSGREAFF. In DNA, the CDR3 is TGTGCCAGCAGCTTTTCGGGCAGGGAAGCTTTCTTT. V is TRBV11-2 and J is TRBJ1-1; D gene unclear. Deletions cut 3 bases from V and 8 bases from J, with 10 bases between. Germline V CDR1 and CDR2: SGHAT, FQNNGV. CDR3 length equals 12 residues. The full variable domain, rest sourced from reference TRBV11-2 and TRBJ1-1, is EAGVAQSPRYKIIEKRQSVAFWCNPISGHATLYWYQQILGQGPKLLIQFQNNGVVDDSQLPKDRFSAERLKGVDSTLKIQPAKLEDSAVYLCASSFSGREAFFGQGTRLTVV.

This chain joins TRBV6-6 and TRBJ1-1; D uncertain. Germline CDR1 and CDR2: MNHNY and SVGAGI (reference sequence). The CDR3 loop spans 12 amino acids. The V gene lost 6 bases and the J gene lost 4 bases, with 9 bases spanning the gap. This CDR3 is CASRRMFTEAFF. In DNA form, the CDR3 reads TGTGCCAGCAGGCGGATGTTCACTGAAGCTTTCTTT.

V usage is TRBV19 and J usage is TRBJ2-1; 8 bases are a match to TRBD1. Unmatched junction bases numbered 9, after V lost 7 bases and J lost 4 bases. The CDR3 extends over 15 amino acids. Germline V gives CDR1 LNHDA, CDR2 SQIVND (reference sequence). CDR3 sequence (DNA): TGTGCCAGTACTTTATCCGGGACAGGATACAATGAGCAGTTCTTC. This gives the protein CASTLSGTGYNEQFF.

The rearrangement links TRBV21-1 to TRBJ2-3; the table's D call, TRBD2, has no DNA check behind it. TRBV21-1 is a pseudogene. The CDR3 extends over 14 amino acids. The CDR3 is CASRPGGPPDTQYF. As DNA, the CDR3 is TGTGCCAGCAGGCCGGGGGGCCCCCCAGATACGCAGTATTTT.

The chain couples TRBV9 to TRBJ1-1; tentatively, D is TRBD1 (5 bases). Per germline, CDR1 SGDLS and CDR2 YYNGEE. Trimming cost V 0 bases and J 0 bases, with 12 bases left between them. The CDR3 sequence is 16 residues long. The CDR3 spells CASSVDPGGMNTEAFF. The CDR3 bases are TGTGCCAGCAGCGTAGACCCGGGGGGGATGAACACTGAAGCTTTCTTT.

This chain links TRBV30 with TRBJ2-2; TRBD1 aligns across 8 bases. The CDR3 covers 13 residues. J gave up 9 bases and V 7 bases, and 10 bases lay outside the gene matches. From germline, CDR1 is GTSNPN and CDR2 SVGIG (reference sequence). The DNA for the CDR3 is TGTGCCTACCTCGACAGGGGCGAAAGGGAGCTGTTTTTT. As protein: CAYLDRGERELFF.